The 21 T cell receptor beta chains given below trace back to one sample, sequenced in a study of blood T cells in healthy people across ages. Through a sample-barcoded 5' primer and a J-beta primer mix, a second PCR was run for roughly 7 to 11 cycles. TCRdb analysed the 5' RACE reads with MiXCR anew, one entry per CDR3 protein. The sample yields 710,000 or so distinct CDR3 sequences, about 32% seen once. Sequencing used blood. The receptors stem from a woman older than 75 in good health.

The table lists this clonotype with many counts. CDR3 in DNA: TGCAGTGCTAGAGCGGGACTAGCGGGGGTCTACGAGCAGTACTTC. It is translated as CSARAGLAGVYEQYF. The chain carries TRBV20-1 and TRBJ2-7; 14 positions match TRBD2. J gave up 3 bases and V 1 base, and 2 bases lay outside the gene matches. The germline CDR1 and CDR2 sequences are DFQATT and SNEGSKA (reference sequence). There are 15 residues in the CDR3.

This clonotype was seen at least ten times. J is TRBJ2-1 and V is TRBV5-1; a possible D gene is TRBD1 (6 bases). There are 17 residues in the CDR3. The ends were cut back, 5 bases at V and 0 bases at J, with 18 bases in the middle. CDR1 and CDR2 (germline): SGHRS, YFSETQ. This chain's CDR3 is CASSTRPRGGSYNEQFF. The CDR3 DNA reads TGCGCCAGCAGTACCCGACCCCGAGGGGGCTCCTACAATGAGCAGTTCTTC.

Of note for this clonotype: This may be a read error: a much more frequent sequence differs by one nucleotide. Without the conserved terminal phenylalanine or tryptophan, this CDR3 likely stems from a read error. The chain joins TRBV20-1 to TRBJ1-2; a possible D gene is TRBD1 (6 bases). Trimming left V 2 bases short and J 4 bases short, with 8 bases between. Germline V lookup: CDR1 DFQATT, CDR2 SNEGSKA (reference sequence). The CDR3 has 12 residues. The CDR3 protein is CSARQQGYGYTL. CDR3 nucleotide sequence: TGCAGTGCTAGACAACAGGGCTATGGCTACACCCTC.

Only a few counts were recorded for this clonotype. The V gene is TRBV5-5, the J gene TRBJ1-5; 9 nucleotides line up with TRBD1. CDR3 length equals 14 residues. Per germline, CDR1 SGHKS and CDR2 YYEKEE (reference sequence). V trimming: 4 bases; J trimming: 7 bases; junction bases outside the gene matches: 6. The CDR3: CASSPTGGQQPQHF. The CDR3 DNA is TGTGCCAGCAGCCCGACAGGGGGACAACAGCCCCAGCATTTT.

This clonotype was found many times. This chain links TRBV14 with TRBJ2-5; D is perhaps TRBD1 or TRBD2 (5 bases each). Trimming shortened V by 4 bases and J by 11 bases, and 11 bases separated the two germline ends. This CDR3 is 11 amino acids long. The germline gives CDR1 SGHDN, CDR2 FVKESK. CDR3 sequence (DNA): TGTGCCAGCAGCCGCCTCGGGGCGCAGTACTTC. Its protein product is CASSRLGAQYF.

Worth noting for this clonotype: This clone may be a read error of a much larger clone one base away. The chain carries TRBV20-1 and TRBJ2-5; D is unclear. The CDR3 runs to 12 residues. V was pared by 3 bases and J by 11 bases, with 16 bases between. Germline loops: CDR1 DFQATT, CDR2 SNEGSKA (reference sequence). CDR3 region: CSASTEWDEQYF. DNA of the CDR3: TGCAGTGCTAGTACAGAATGGGATGAGCAGTACTTC.

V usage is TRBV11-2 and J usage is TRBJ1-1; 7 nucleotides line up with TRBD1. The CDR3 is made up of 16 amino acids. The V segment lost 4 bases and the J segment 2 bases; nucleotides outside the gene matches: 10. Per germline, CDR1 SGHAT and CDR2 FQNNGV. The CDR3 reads CASSSSGQGGNTEAFF. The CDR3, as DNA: TGTGCCAGCAGCTCTTCAGGACAAGGGGGCAACACTGAAGCTTTCTTT.

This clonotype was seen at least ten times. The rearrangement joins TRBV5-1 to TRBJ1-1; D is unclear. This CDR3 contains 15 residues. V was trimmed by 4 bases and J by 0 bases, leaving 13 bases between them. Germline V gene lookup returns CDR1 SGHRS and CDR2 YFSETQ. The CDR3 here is CASSTRSGLNTEAFF. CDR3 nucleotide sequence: TGCGCCAGCAGCACACGGTCCGGCCTGAACACTGAAGCTTTCTTT.

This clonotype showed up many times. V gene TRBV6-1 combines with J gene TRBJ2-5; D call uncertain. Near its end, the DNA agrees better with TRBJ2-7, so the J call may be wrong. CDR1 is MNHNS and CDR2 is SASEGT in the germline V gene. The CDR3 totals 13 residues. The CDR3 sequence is CASSTRYPGEQYF. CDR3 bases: TGTGCCAGCAGTACACGATACCCGGGCGAGCAGTACTTC.

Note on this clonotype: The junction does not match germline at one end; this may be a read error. This chain's CDR3 is CASSPARGGQGTQYF. CDR3 nucleotides: TGTGCCAGCTCACCAGCGCGGGGGGGCCAAGGGACCCAGTACTTC. This sequence joins TRBV18 and TRBJ2-7; 9 positions agree with TRBD2. The DNA end lines up better with TRBJ2-5; the J call may be wrong. The CDR3 spans 15 residues. The germline V gene encodes CDR1 KGHSH and CDR2 LQKENI.

The CDR3 DNA reads TGTGCCAGCAGGACTAGACTAGCGGGGGTGCACACCGGGGAGCTGTTTTTT. Translated, it gives CASRTRLAGVHTGELFF. V usage is TRBV6-1 and J usage is TRBJ2-2; 12 positions match TRBD2. The germline CDR1 and CDR2 sequences are MNHNS and SASEGT. V dropped 6 bases and J dropped 3; count of bases not matched to a gene: 8. The CDR3 covers 17 residues.

The CDR3 DNA is TGTGCCAGCAGTTTAAGTTCGGGGGCGCGAAACTATGGCTACACCTTC. Encoded protein: CASSLSSGARNYGYTF. The genes are TRBV6-5 and TRBJ1-2; D perhaps matches TRBD1 (6 bases). The V end was cut by 4 bases, the J end by 2 bases, with 17 bases between. This CDR3 spans 16 amino acids. Germline CDR1 reads MNHEY; CDR2 reads SVGAGI.

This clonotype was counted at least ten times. The DNA for the CDR3 is TGCGCCAGCAGCCAAGATTCGTCTGGAAGGGAGCAGTACTTC. Translating it yields CASSQDSSGREQYF. This sequence joins TRBV4-1 and TRBJ2-7; no clear D. V was clipped by 0 bases and J by 7 bases, with 13 bases between them. Germline V gene sequence: CDR1 MGHRA, CDR2 YSYEKL. The CDR3 length is 14 residues.

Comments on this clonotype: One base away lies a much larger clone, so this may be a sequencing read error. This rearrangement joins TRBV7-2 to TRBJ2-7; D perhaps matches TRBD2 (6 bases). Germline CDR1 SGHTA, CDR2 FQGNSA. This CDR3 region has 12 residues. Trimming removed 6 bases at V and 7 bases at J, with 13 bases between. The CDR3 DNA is TGTGCCAGCAGTCCAATGCGGGGTGAGCAGTACTTC. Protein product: CASSPMRGEQYF.

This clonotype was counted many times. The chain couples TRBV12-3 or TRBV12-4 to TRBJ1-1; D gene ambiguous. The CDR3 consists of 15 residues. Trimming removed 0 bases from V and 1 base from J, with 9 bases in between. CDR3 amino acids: CASSLAAVSNTEAFF. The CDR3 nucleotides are TGTGCCAGCAGTTTAGCGGCAGTCTCGAACACTGAAGCTTTCTTT.

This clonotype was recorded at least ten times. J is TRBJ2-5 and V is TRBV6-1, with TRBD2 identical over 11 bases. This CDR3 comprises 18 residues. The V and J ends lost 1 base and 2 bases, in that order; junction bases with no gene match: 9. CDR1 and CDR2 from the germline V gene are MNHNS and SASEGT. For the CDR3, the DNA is TGTGCCAGCAGTGAAGTCCTAGCGGGGGGCCAGCTTCAAGAGACCCAGTACTTC. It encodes CASSEVLAGGQLQETQYF.

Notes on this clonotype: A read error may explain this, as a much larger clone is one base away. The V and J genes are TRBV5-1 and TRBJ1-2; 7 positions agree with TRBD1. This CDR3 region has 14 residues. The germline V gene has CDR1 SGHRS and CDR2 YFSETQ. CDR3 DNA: TGCGCCAGCCTTCAACTCCCGGGACAAGGGGGCTACATCTTC. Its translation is CASLQLPGQGGYIF.

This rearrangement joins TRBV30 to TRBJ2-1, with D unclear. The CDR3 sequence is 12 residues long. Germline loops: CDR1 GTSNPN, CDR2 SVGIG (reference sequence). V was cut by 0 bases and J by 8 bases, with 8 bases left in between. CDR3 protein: CAWSVRRDEQFF. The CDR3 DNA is TGTGCCTGGAGTGTACGTAGGGATGAGCAGTTCTTC.

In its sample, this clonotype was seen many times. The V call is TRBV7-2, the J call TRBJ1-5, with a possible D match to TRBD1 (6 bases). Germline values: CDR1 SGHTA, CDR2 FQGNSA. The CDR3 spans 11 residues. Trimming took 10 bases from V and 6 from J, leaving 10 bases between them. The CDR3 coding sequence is TGTGCCACCCCCAGGGGTCAGCCCCAGCATTTT. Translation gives CATPRGQPQHF.

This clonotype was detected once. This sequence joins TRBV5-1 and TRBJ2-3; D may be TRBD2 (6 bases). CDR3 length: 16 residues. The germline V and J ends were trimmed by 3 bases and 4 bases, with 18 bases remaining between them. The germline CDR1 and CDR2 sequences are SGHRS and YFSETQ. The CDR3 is CASSYLGGIVSDTQYF. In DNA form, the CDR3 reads TGCGCCAGCAGCTACCTTGGGGGGATAGTCTCAGATACGCAGTATTTT.

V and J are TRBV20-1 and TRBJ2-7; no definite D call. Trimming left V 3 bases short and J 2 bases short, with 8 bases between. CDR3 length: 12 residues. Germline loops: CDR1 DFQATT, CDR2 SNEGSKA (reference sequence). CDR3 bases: TGCAGTGCTAGTCAGCGAACCTACGAGCAGTACTTC. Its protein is CSASQRTYEQYF.